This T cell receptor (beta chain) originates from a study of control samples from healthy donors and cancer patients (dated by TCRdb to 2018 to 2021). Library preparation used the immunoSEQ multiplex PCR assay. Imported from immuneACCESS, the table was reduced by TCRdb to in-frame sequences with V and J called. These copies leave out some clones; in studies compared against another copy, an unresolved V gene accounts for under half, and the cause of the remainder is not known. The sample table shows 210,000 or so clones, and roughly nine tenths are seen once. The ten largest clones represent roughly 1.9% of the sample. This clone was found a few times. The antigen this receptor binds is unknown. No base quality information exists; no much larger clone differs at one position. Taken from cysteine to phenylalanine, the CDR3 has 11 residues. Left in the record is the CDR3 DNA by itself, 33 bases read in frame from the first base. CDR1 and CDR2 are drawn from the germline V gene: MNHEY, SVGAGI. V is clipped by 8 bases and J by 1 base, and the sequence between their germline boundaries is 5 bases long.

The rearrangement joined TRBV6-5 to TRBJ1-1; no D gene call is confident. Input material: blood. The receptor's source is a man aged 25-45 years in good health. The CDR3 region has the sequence CASWGNTEAFF. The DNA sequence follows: TGTGCCAGCTGGGGGAACACTGAAGCTTTCTTT.